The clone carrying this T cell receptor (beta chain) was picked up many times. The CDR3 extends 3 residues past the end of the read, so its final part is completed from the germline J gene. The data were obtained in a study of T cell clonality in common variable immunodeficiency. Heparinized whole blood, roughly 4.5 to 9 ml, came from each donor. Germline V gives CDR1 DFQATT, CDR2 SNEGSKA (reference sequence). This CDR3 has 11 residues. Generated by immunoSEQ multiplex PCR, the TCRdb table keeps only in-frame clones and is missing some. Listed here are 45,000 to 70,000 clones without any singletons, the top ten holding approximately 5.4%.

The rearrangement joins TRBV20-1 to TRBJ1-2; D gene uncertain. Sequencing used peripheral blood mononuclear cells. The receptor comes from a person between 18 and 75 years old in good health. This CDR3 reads CSARGPGGYTF. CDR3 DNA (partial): TGCAGTGCTAGAGGGCCGGGGGGC.